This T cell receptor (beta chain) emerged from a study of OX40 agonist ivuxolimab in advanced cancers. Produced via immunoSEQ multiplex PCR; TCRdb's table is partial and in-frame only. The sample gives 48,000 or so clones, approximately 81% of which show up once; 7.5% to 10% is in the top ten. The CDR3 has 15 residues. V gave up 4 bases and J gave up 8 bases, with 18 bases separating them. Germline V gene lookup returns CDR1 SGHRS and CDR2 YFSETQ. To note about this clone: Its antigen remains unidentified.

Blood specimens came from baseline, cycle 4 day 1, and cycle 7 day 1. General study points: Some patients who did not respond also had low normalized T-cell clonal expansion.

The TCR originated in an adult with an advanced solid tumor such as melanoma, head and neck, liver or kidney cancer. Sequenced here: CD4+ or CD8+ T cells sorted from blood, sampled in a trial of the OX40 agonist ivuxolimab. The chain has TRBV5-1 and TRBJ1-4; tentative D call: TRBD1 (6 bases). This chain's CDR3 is CASSPTGWREEKLFF. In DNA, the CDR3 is TGCGCCAGCAGCCCTACAGGGTGGAGGGAGGAAAAACTGTTTTTT.